Presented here are 10 T cell receptor beta chains from one specimen sequenced in a study of cytomegalovirus exposure and HLA in healthy donors. In the PCR, 60 Vbeta and 13 Jbeta primers were used. The data were produced by immunoSEQ multiplex PCR, yet TCRdb's version contains in-frame clones alone and is incomplete. The sample has 60,000 to 70,000 clones; roughly 78% are singletons. The sequenced material came from PBMCs. The receptors come from a man aged 35-49 years in good health and CMV-seronegative.

This chain uses TRBV19 with TRBJ2-7; a weak D match, TRBD1 (5 bases). This CDR3 has 15 residues. Trimming removed 3 bases at V and 1 base at J, with 13 bases between. Germline CDR1 and CDR2: LNHDA and SQIVND (reference sequence). CDR3 nucleotide sequence: TGTGCCAGTAGTATGGGGCTGGGGTTTTCCTACGAGCAGTACTTC. Translating gives CASSMGLGFSYEQYF.

This clone was seen a single time. The V gene is TRBV2, the J gene TRBJ1-1, with a tentative D call TRBD1 (6 bases). Germline V CDR1 and CDR2: SNHLY, FYNNEI. With 6 bases removed from V and 5 bases from J, the gap between germline ends came to 10 bases. The CDR3 totals 12 residues. CDR3 sequence reads: CASSLQGTEAFF. CDR3 coding DNA: TGTGCCAGCAGCCTACAGGGAACTGAAGCTTTCTTT.

This clone has more than one count but fewer than ten. For the CDR3, the DNA is TGCAGCGTGCGGGGAGGGGGACTAGCGGGAGATTATTTT. Encoded protein: CSVRGGGLAGDYF. The rearrangement links TRBV29-1 to TRBJ2-3; 14 nucleotides align to TRBD2. The CDR3 has 13 amino acids. CDR1 and CDR2 from the germline V gene are SQVTM and ANQGSEA. V lost 6 bases to trimming and J lost 15 bases; unmatched junction nucleotides: 11.

V usage is TRBV18 and J usage is TRBJ2-1, with D uncertain. V was cut by 2 bases and J by 4 bases, with 6 bases left in between. This CDR3 spans 13 amino acids. Germline V gives CDR1 KGHSH, CDR2 LQKENI. CDR3 protein: CASSPNGYNEQFF. For the CDR3, the DNA is TGTGCCAGCTCACCAAACGGGTACAATGAGCAGTTCTTC. Drawing the rest from reference TRBV18 and TRBJ2-1, the complete variable domain is NAGVMQNPRHLVRRRGQEARLRCSPMKGHSHVYWYRQLPEEGLKFMVYLQKENIIDESGMPKERFSAEFPKEGPSILRIQQVVRGDSAAYFCASSPNGYNEQFFGPGTRLTVL.

The chain recombines TRBV28 with TRBJ2-3, with a tentative D call TRBD1 (6 bases). The CDR3 covers 17 residues. Looked up from germline, CDR1 is MDHEN and CDR2 is SYDVKM. Trimming shortened V by 3 bases and J by 1 base, and 17 bases separated the two germline ends. The CDR3 nucleotides read TGTGCCAGCAGTTTCCCCCGGGACACAAGACGCACAGATACGCAGTATTTT. It codes for CASSFPRDTRRTDTQYF. The whole variable domain, filled in from reference TRBV28 and TRBJ2-3, reads DVKVTQSSRYLVKRTGEKVFLECVQDMDHENMFWYRQDPGLGLRLIYFSYDVKMKEKGDIPEGYSVSREKKERFSLILESASTNQTSMYLCASSFPRDTRRTDTQYFGPGTRLTVL.

This clone showed up just once. The chain has TRBV29-1 and TRBJ2-7; the match to TRBD1 covers 12 bases. Germline V gives CDR1 SQVTM, CDR2 ANQGSEA. CDR3 size: 14 residues. The V and J ends lost 6 bases and 5 bases, in that order; junction bases with no gene match: 8. CDR3 DNA sequence: TGCAGCGTCCGGGACAGGGGGCGCGAAGACGAGCAGTACTTC. It translates to CSVRDRGREDEQYF.

The rearrangement links TRBV2 to TRBJ1-5; D call uncertain. With 4 bases removed from V and 4 bases from J, the gap between germline ends came to 17 bases. This CDR3 spans 16 amino acids. The germline V gene encodes CDR1 SNHLY and CDR2 FYNNEI. The CDR3 DNA follows: TGTGCCAGCAGTGCCATTAAGTACTCCCTGAATCAGCCCCAGCATTTT. Translated: CASSAIKYSLNQPQHF.

This clone showed up just once. The chain couples TRBV6-5 to TRBJ1-1; weak D call: TRBD1 (5 bases). Germline-derived CDR1 and CDR2 are MNHEY and SVGAGI. Trimming removed 2 bases from V and 8 bases from J, with 15 bases in between. The CDR3 length is 14 residues. As DNA, the CDR3 is TGTGCCAGCAGTTACCTCGGGACTCAGACCGAAGCTTTCTTT. Residues: CASSYLGTQTEAFF.

The J gene is TRBJ2-4, the V gene TRBV7-9, with D possibly TRBD2 on 6 matching bases. Germline lookup yields CDR1 SEHNR and CDR2 FQNEAQ (reference sequence). Trimming took 2 bases from V and 5 from J, leaving 13 bases between them. The CDR3 loop spans 15 amino acids. The CDR3 spells CASSLSGVGQNIQYF. CDR3 nucleotides: TGTGCCAGCAGCTTATCGGGGGTCGGCCAAAACATTCAGTACTTC.

This clone has only one observation. The CDR3 reads CASRTSGTSTDTQYF. The CDR3 DNA follows: TGTGCCAGCAGAACCTCCGGGACTAGCACAGATACGCAGTATTTT. The chain carries TRBV6-1 and TRBJ2-3; D perhaps matches TRBD2 (6 bases). The V end was cut by 6 bases, the J end by 0 bases, with 13 bases between. The germline V gene encodes CDR1 MNHNS and CDR2 SASEGT. The CDR3 totals 15 residues.